Sequencing of this T cell receptor (beta chain) was carried out in a study of blood T cells in healthy people across ages. Isolated per sample were at least 6 million PBMCs. Remarks on this clonotype: Antigen unknown.

Study-wide results and caveats: Roughly linearly, TCR beta diversity per million T cells fell as age increased. Since the PBMCs were unsorted, naive and antigen-experienced cells could not be conclusively compared.

The V segment lost 5 bases and the J segment 9 bases; nucleotides outside the gene matches: 14. The CDR3 is made up of 16 amino acids. Germline loops: CDR1 SGHTA, CDR2 FQGNSA. Sample-barcoded 5' priming and a J-beta primer mix drove a second PCR of roughly 6 to 12 cycles. TCRdb redid the calling of the 5' RACE reads with MiXCR, one entry per CDR3 protein. The sample lists over a million distinct CDR3 sequences; roughly 43% were seen once. Sequences were obtained from blood. The rearrangement links TRBV7-2 to TRBJ2-1, with 9 bases fitting TRBD2. The clonotype was recovered from a woman aged 18-29 years in good health. Here the CDR3 reads CASSPTLAGSSVEQFF. The CDR3 DNA reads as TGTGCCAGCAGCCCCACCCTAGCGGGGAGCTCTGTTGAGCAGTTCTTC.